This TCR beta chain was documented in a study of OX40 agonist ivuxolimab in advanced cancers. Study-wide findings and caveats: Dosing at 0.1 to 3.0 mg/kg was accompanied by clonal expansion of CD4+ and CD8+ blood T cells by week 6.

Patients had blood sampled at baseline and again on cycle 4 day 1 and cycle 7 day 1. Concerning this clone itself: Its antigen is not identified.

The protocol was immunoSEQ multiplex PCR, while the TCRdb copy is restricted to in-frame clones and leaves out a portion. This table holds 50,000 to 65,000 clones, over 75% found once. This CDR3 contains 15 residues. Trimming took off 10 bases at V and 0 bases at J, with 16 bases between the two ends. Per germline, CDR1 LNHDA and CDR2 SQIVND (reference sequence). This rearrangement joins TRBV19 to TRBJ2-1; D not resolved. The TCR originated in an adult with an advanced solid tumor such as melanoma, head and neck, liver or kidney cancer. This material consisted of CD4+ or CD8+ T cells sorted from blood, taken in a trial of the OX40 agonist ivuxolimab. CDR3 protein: CATLDWGSSYNEQFF. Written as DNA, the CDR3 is TGTGCCACTCTAGACTGGGGAAGCTCCTACAATGAGCAGTTCTTC.